The sequence of this T cell receptor beta chain was determined in a study of blood T cell repertoires in COVID-19. V shed 3 bases and J shed 5 bases, with 11 bases lying between them. This CDR3 spans 14 amino acids. The germline gives CDR1 LNHDA, CDR2 SQIVND (reference sequence). TCRdb's copy holds only in-frame clones and misses some; the assay was immunoSEQ multiplex PCR. Found here are some 250,000 clones, roughly nine tenths of them singletons; the top ten hold about 12%. The TCR comes from a woman aged 25 to 45 with COVID-19, enrolled during active disease. Sequenced: peripheral blood. The chain employs TRBV19 and TRBJ2-1, with a tentative D call TRBD2 (5 bases). The CDR3 region is CASSMDGGDNEQFF. As DNA, the CDR3 is TGTGCCAGTAGTATGGACGGAGGAGACAATGAGCAGTTCTTC.